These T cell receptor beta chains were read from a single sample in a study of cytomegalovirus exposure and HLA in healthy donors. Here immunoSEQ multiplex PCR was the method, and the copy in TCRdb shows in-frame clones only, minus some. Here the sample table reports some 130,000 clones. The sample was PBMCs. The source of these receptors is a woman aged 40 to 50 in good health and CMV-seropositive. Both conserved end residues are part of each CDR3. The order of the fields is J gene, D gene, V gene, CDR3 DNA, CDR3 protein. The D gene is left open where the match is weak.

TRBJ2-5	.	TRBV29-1	TGCAGCGTTGACCCGGGGGAGACCCAGTACTTC	CSVDPGETQYF
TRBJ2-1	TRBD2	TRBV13	TGTGCCAGCAGCTCACCGGGACTAGCGGGAGGAAATGAGCAGTTCTTC	CASSSPGLAGGNEQFF
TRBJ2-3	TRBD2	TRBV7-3	TGTGCCAGCAGCTTAACCCCCCAGACTAGCGGGAGTGCCACAGATACGCAGTATTTT	CASSLTPQTSGSATDTQYF
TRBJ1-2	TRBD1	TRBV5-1	TGCGCCAGCAGCTTGGATAATACTCGGACAGGCGGCTACACCTTC	CASSLDNTRTGGYTF
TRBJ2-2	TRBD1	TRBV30	TGTGCCTCAATCTTTCCCGGGACAGTCTCCGGGGAGCTGTTTTTT	CASIFPGTVSGELFF
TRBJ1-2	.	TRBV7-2	TGTGCCAGCAGCACACAGGGAGATAGGGGCTACACCTTC	CASSTQGDRGYTF
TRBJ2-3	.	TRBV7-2	TGTGCCAGCAGCTTAGACCGAGGGGATACGCAGTATTTT	CASSLDRGDTQYF
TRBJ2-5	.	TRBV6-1	TGTGCCAGCAGTGACTTTACAGGGCAAGAGACCCAGTACTTC	CASSDFTGQETQYF
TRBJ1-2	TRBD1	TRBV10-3	TGTGCCATCAGTTCCGGGACAGGGGGCTTTGGCTACACCTTC	CAISSGTGGFGYTF
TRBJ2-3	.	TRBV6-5	TGTGCCAGCATCTACGGGGGCACAGATACGCAGTATTTT	CASIYGGTDTQYF
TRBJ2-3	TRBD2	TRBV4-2	TGTGCCAGCAGCCGAGAGACTAGCGCACCTCCCGATACGCAGTATTTT	CASSRETSAPPDTQYF